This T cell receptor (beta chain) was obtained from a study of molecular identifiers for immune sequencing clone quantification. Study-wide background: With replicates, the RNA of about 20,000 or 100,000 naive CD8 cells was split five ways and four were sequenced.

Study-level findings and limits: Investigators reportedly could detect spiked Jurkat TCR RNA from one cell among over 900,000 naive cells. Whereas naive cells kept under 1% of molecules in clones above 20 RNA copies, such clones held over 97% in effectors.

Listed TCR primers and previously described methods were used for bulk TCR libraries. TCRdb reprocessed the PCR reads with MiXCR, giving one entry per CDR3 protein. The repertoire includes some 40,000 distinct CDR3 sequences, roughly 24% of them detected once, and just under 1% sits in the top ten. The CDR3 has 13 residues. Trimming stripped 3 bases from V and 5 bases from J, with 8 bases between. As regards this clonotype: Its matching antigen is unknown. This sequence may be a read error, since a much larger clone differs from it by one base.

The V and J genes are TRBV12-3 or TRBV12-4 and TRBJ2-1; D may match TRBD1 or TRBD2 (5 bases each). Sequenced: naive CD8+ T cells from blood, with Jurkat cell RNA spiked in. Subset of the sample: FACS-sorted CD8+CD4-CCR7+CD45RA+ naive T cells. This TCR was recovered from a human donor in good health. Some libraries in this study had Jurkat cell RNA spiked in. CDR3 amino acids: CASSFRDHNEQFF. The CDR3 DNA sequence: TGTGCCAGCAGTTTTCGGGACCACAATGAGCAGTTCTTC.